The source of this TCR beta chain is a study of blood T cells in healthy people across ages. CDR1 is MRHNA and CDR2 is SNTAGT in the germline V gene. This CDR3 comprises 12 residues. Trimming stripped 0 bases from V and 6 bases from J, with 5 bases between. A second PCR of 7 to 11 cycles used a sample-barcoded 5' primer and a J-beta primer mix. TCRdb analysed the 5' RACE reads with MiXCR anew, one entry per CDR3 protein. This sample carries around 990,000 distinct CDR3 sequences, 35% to 40% of them seen once, and the ten largest clones take around 13%. The sample holds many counts of this clonotype. The target antigen is unknown. Study results and limitations: Donor CMV status, an unknown factor, possibly confounded changes in expanded clonotypes. Diversity of TCR beta correlated strongly with naive T cell percentage.

This chain links TRBV6-4 with TRBJ1-1; D ambiguous. The sequence derives from a man younger than 35 in good health. The source material was blood. CDR3: CASSDSIPEAFF. DNA of the CDR3: TGTGCCAGCAGTGACTCGATCCCTGAAGCTTTCTTT.